This T cell receptor (beta chain) was obtained from a study of technical replicates of blood from several donors (dated by TCRdb to 2016 to 2017). With respect to this clone: The antigen this receptor binds is unknown. Base-call qualities are not available, and no considerably larger clone is one nucleotide away.

Receptor amplification or capture employed the immunoSEQ multiplex PCR assay. TCRdb re-hosts the immuneACCESS table, in-frame sequences only. Its copies lack some clones; in the studies checked, an unresolved V gene accounts for under half of them, and the cause for the rest is not known. Within this sample are around 90,000 clones, with about 93% of them counted one time only. The ten largest clonotypes hold roughly 0.4% of the sample. The sequence came from a human donor in good health. The sample taken for sequencing was T cells isolated from PBMCs.

The base sequence is TGCGCCAGCAGCTTGGGGGGAGCAAACACTGAAGCTTTCTTT. This gives the protein CASSLGGANTEAFF. Here the chain combines TRBV5-1 and TRBJ1-1, with no reliable assignment of the D segment. Via the germline V gene, CDR1 is SGHRS and CDR2 YFSETQ. Counted from cysteine to phenylalanine, this CDR3 has 14 amino acids. Solely the CDR3 DNA is kept, with 42 bases framed from the first base. V lost 0 bases and J lost 2 bases; the stretch between them is 8 bases long.